A selection of T cell receptor beta chains follows, all from one sample in a study of blood T cell repertoires in COVID-19. Clones were read by immunoSEQ multiplex PCR, and TCRdb kept only the in-frame ones, dropping some. The sample shows some 460,000 clones, 70% to 90% of them seen only once. The sequenced sample was PBMCs or T cells enriched from blood (not recorded which). The receptors were sampled from a woman under 30 with acute COVID-19. CDR3s leave out the opening cysteine and the closing phenylalanine or tryptophan. A D gene is named only where the DNA matches it firmly.

>TRBV3-1/TRBV3-2|TRBJ2-1|TRBD2
ASSHQSGSSYNEQF
>TRBV2|TRBJ2-1|-
ASRTGYNEQF
>TRBV30|TRBJ2-7|-
AWSALYEQY
>TRBV2|TRBJ2-1|-
ASGRVALYNEQF
>TRBV7-9|TRBJ1-4|TRBD1
ASSDPGTGGAWAEKLF
>TRBV9|TRBJ1-1|-
ASSPSPYRVSEAF
>TRBV9|TRBJ2-3|TRBD2
ASSVGDSGRVTDTQY
>TRBV19|TRBJ1-5|TRBD1
ASKIPGGFPQPQH
>TRBV10-3|TRBJ2-1|TRBD2
AISTSGRASSNEQF
>TRBV19|TRBJ1-4|TRBD1
ASSSLRGQGVNEKLF
>TRBV27|TRBJ2-5|-
ASSLSPGELLETQY
>TRBV12-5|TRBJ2-3|-
ASALDAGTDTQY
>TRBV29-1|TRBJ2-7|-
SVRAGLSYEQY
>TRBV29-1|TRBJ2-1|-
SGGQGSYNEQF
>TRBV10-3|TRBJ1-1|TRBD1
AISGSQGADTEAF
>TRBV27|TRBJ1-1|-
ASRLTGTEAF
>TRBV9|TRBJ1-2|-
ASSGGELGHQANYGYT
>TRBV6-1|TRBJ2-1|TRBD2
ASSETGLAGLSSYNEQF
>TRBV12-2|TRBJ2-7|-
ASRLPGGGRVFEQY
>TRBV28|TRBJ1-5|-
ASSSPEEPQH
>TRBV4-3|TRBJ1-1|TRBD1
ASSPGQGARTF
>TRBV29-1|TRBJ2-3|TRBD2
SVEDQYGTSGVGDTQY
>TRBV10-1|TRBJ1-6|TRBD1
ASSEVDRESPLH
>TRBV27|TRBJ2-7|-
ASSRDLAYEQY